The present entry profiles one TCR beta chain with its context. Its specificity is not known. The sample is drawn from a study of T cells expressing NK-cell markers. As for the study in general: It was sorted CD3+CD56-NKG2C+, CD3+CD56+NKG2C- and CD3+CD56+NKG2C+ T cells that provided the TCR beta repertoires. HCMV serostatus: seven of eight sequenced donors positive, one negative.

Study-wide points: The contribution of dominant NKG2C+ clonotypes to CD8+ T cells in six donors was roughly 1.0-7.5%.

This CDR3 region has 13 residues. CDR1 and CDR2 from the germline V gene are SGHRS and YFSETQ. Production of TCR beta cDNA relied on 5'RACE template switching with UMIs. For each CDR3 protein, TCRdb gives one entry from its re-call of the 5' RACE reads, without DNA. This table holds under 200,000 distinct CDR3 sequences. Sequencing was carried out using blood T cells: a sorted CD56 or NKG2C T cell subset, CD4+ or CD8+ T cells, or bulk PBMC T cells (not recorded which). The chain joins TRBV5-1 to TRBJ2-7; without DNA, the TCRdb call of TRBD2 cannot be checked. This clonotype was obtained from a woman between 18 and 70 years old in good health. The CDR3 spells CASSSQTSAEQYF.